This TCR beta chain originates from a study of CD8+CD57+ T cells in acquired aplastic anemia. Across the whole study: An average of roughly 3.2 ug of DNA was obtained from sorted CD4+ and CD8+ cells.

The authors sequenced patients whose flow cytometry had shown CD8+CD57+ cell expansion. At blood sampling, none of the patients had yet received therapy. Trimming cost V 3 bases and J 4 bases; bases outside gene matches: 8. The CDR3 sequence is 14 residues long. Germline values: CDR1 DFQATT, CDR2 SNEGSKA (reference sequence). Profiling of TCR beta VDJ combinations and CDR3 sequences used genomic DNA as template. TCRdb recomputed calls from the reads with MiXCR, one row per CDR3 protein. The sample includes roughly 160,000 distinct CDR3 sequences, 70% to 75% of them seen just once. This clonotype was recorded a few times.

This receptor was taken from a human donor with aplastic anemia. The sample comprised sorted CD4+, CD8+, or CD8+CD57+ T cells (not recorded which) from PBMCs. The chain recombines TRBV20-1 with TRBJ1-2, with 7 bases identical to TRBD1. CDR3 coding DNA: TGCAGTGCTAGGGAGACAGGGCGTTTCTATGGCTACACCTTC. It encodes CSARETGRFYGYTF.